These 28 T cell receptor beta chains were all obtained from the same sample, sequenced in a study of human T cells and chemical hapten exposure. TCRdb fed the RACE reads into MiXCR, producing one record per CDR3 protein. The sample carries 80,000 or so distinct CDR3 sequences, about 10% recorded once. Time point here: patch test 1, 2 weeks after DPC sensitization. The treatment: therapeutic diphenylcyclopropenone sensitization with weekly scalp DPC. Sequencing was performed on whole blood, taken in connection with sensitization to the hapten diphenylcyclopropenone (DPC). The receptors derive from a woman between 50 and 59 years old with alopecia areata. Some clones in this sample may be carry-over from other donors' samples.

The genes are TRBV7-2 and TRBJ2-7; D remains unclear. Germline lookup yields CDR1 SGHTA and CDR2 FQGNSA. CDR3 length equals 13 residues. The V gene lost 1 base and the J gene lost 3 bases, with 7 bases spanning the gap. The DNA for the CDR3 is TGTGCCAGCAGCTTAGACAGTGTCTACGAGCAGTACTTC. Translation: CASSLDSVYEQYF.

This clonotype has a handful of counts. The germline gene is not matched at one end of the junction; a read error may be the cause. This rearrangement joins TRBV12-5 to TRBJ2-7; no clear D gene. This CDR3 has 10 residues. Germline-derived CDR1 and CDR2 are LGHNT and FRNRAP. CDR3 coding DNA: TGTGCTAGTGGTTTGCCCCCGACCGTCTTC. Protein: CASGLPPTVF. Looking up the rest from reference TRBV12-5 and TRBJ2-7 gives the full variable domain: DARVTQTPRHKVTEMGQEVTMRCQPILGHNTVFWYRQTMMQGLELLAYFRNRAPLDDSGMPKDRFSAEMPDATLATLKIQPSEPRDSAVYFCASGLPPTVFGPGTRLTVT.

This clonotype was found many times. The rearrangement links TRBV29-1 to TRBJ1-5; 7 bases align to TRBD1. CDR1 is SQVTM, CDR2 ANQGSEA, per germline. V lost 5 bases, J lost 5 bases, and 6 bases stayed unmatched. This CDR3 has 13 residues. The CDR3: CSVRDREYQPQHF. Here the CDR3 DNA reads TGCAGCGTTAGGGACAGAGAATATCAGCCCCAGCATTTT.

This clonotype was detected ten times or more. The chain employs TRBV7-2 and TRBJ1-3, with a tentative D call TRBD1 (5 bases). V was clipped by 5 bases and J by 0 bases, with 8 bases between them. This CDR3 has 14 amino acids. The germline gives CDR1 SGHTA, CDR2 FQGNSA. Written as DNA, the CDR3 is TGTGCCAGCAGCGAAGGGACCTCTGGAAACACCATATATTTT. It translates to CASSEGTSGNTIYF. The whole variable domain, remainder taken from reference TRBV7-2 and TRBJ1-3, is GAGVSQSPSNKVTEKGKDVELRCDPISGHTALYWYRQSLGQGLEFLIYFQGNSAPDKSGLPSDRFSAERTGGSVSTLTIQRTQQEDSAVYLCASSEGTSGNTIYFGEGSWLTVV.

This clonotype was seen ten or more times. The V gene is TRBV7-2, the J gene TRBJ2-7, with 10 bases lining up with TRBD1. Looked up from germline, CDR1 is SGHTA and CDR2 is FQGNSA. V gave up 3 bases and J gave up 11 bases; unmatched junction bases: 7. The CDR3 runs 13 residues. The CDR3 DNA is TGTGCCAGCAGCTTCGACAGGGGGCAGGGGAAGTACTTC. Its translation is CASSFDRGQGKYF. Full variable domain (rest looked up from reference TRBV7-2 and TRBJ2-7): GAGVSQSPSNKVTEKGKDVELRCDPISGHTALYWYRQSLGQGLEFLIYFQGNSAPDKSGLPSDRFSAERTGGSVSTLTIQRTQQEDSAVYLCASSFDRGQGKYFGPGTRLTVT.

The rearrangement uses TRBV5-5 and TRBJ2-5; 7 bases match TRBD2. V gave up 3 bases and J gave up 5 bases; unmatched junction bases: 4. In germline, CDR1 is SGHKS, CDR2 YYEKEE (reference sequence). This CDR3 is 13 amino acids long. CDR3 coding DNA: TGTGCCAGCAGCTCGACTAGCTACGAGACCCAGTACTTC. It translates to CASSSTSYETQYF. The full variable domain, rest sourced from reference TRBV5-5 and TRBJ2-5, is DAGVTQSPTHLIKTRGQQVTLRCSPISGHKSVSWYQQVLGQGPQFIFQYYEKEERGRGNFPDRFSARQFPNYSSELNVNALLLGDSALYLCASSSTSYETQYFGPGTRLLVL.

V and J are TRBV6-2 or TRBV6-3 and TRBJ2-1, with D tentatively TRBD1 or TRBD2 (6 bases each). Germline V CDR1 and CDR2: MNHEY, SVGEGT. Trimming removed 7 bases at V and 2 bases at J, with 15 bases between. The CDR3 runs to 15 residues. CDR3 DNA sequence: TGTGCCAGCAAGTTAGGGGGGTCCCCCTACAATGAGCAGTTCTTC. It yields the protein CASKLGGSPYNEQFF.

V gene TRBV28 combines with J gene TRBJ2-7, with 7 bases identical to TRBD1. CDR3 length: 15 amino acids. Unmatched junction bases numbered 11, after V lost 6 bases and J lost 3 bases. CDR1 is MDHEN, CDR2 SYDVKM, per germline. In DNA form, the CDR3 reads TGTGCCAGCAGGGTAGGGACAGCCTATAACTACGAGCAGTACTTC. Encoded protein: CASRVGTAYNYEQYF.

The genes are TRBV7-8 and TRBJ2-7, with 8 bases matching TRBD2. In germline, CDR1 is SGHVS, CDR2 FQNEAQ. CDR3 length: 15 residues. V lost 1 base and J lost 3; bases outside the gene matches: 5. The CDR3 spells CASSLGNSGIYEQYF. In nucleotides, the CDR3 is TGTGCCAGCAGCTTAGGTAATAGCGGGATCTACGAGCAGTACTTC.

At least ten counts were recorded for this clonotype. V and J are TRBV7-3 and TRBJ2-5; D may match TRBD1 or TRBD2 (5 bases each). V shed 5 bases and J shed 2 bases, with 12 bases lying between them. The CDR3 sequence is 14 residues long. Germline CDR1 SGHTA, CDR2 FQGTGA. CDR3 in amino acids: CASSHPGRQETQYF. CDR3 bases: TGTGCCAGCAGCCACCCGGGACGTCAAGAGACCCAGTACTTC.

This clonotype was counted many times. The chain joins TRBV18 to TRBJ2-7; either TRBD1 or TRBD2 may supply D (5 bases each). Germline-derived CDR1 and CDR2 are KGHSH and LQKENI. The CDR3 has 11 residues. Trimming cost V 6 bases and J 7 bases, with 10 bases left between them. The CDR3: CASSRGEEQYF. CDR3 in DNA: TGTGCCAGCTCCCGGGGCGAGGAGCAGTACTTC.

The sample holds a few counts of this clonotype. The chain joins TRBV7-2 to TRBJ1-5; D is possibly TRBD1 (5 bases). The CDR3 is 14 amino acids. V gave up 5 bases and J gave up 1 base, with 9 bases separating them. Looked up from germline, CDR1 is SGHTA and CDR2 is FQGNSA. Here the CDR3 reads CASSARQSNQPQHF. For the CDR3, the DNA is TGTGCCAGCAGCGCAAGACAGAGCAATCAGCCCCAGCATTTT.

The sample holds many counts of this clonotype. In DNA form, the CDR3 reads TGTGCCAGCAGTTTAGCGAGGGACACTGAAGCTTTCTTT. Its protein is CASSLARDTEAFF. V gene TRBV28 combines with J gene TRBJ1-1; D call uncertain. This CDR3 has 13 amino acids. Germline V lookup: CDR1 MDHEN, CDR2 SYDVKM. V lost 2 bases, J lost 3 bases, and 7 bases lay in between.

This clonotype was seen only a few times. The J gene is TRBJ2-7, the V gene TRBV20-1; 10 bases align to TRBD1. This CDR3 is built from 15 residues. Per germline, CDR1 DFQATT and CDR2 SNEGSKA (reference sequence). V lost 6 bases to trimming and J lost 0 bases; unmatched junction nucleotides: 8. In nucleotides, the CDR3 is TGCAGTGCCCCAAGCTGGGACAGGGGCTCCTACGAGCAGTACTTC. Translated, it gives CSAPSWDRGSYEQYF.

This clonotype was seen a handful of times. V gene TRBV5-1 combines with J gene TRBJ2-3, with 7 bases lining up with TRBD1. J was trimmed by 6 bases and V by 0 bases; bases with no gene match: 7. Per the germline V gene, CDR1 is SGHRS and CDR2 is YFSETQ. The CDR3 is made up of 15 amino acids. CDR3 residues: CASSLGQGRVDTQYF. CDR3 coding DNA: TGCGCCAGCAGCTTGGGACAGGGAAGAGTGGATACGCAGTATTTT.

This clonotype came up once. This chain connects TRBV28 to TRBJ1-4, with TRBD1 as a possible D gene (5 bases). The CDR3 has 13 residues. CDR1 and CDR2 (germline): MDHEN, SYDVKM. V lost 3 bases, J lost 8 bases, and 10 bases lay in between. CDR3 nucleotides: TGTGCCAGCAGTTTGGGGGTGGGGGAAAAACTGTTTTTT. Its protein is CASSLGVGEKLFF.

This clonotype showed up many times. The chain joins TRBV2 to TRBJ1-1, with a possible D match to TRBD1 (5 bases). Germline V gene sequence: CDR1 SNHLY, CDR2 FYNNEI. The CDR3 extends over 14 amino acids. The V end lost 6 bases, the J end lost 3 bases, and 14 bases lay between the germline ends. The CDR3 loop is CASSRNQGYTEAFF. The CDR3 bases are TGTGCCAGCAGCAGAAATCAGGGATACACTGAAGCTTTCTTT.

The chain couples TRBV6-5 to TRBJ1-1; D is unclear. CDR3 length: 11 residues. V lost 2 bases, J lost 8 bases, and 6 bases lay in between. Germline V gene lookup returns CDR1 MNHEY and CDR2 SVGAGI. The CDR3 coding sequence is TGTGCCAGCAGTTACGGGCGGGAAGCTTTCTTT. It translates to CASSYGREAFF.

This clonotype was counted many times. The chain links TRBV11-2 to TRBJ2-3; TRBD2 matches 9 bases. Unmatched junction bases numbered 10, after V lost 6 bases and J lost 6 bases. Per germline, CDR1 SGHAT and CDR2 FQNNGV. This CDR3 comprises 15 residues. The CDR3 reads CASSLLAGGQDTQYF. CDR3 coding DNA: TGTGCCAGCAGTTTACTGGCGGGAGGGCAGGATACGCAGTATTTT. The full variable domain, in which reference TRBV11-2 and TRBJ2-3 provide the parts outside the CDR3, is EAGVAQSPRYKIIEKRQSVAFWCNPISGHATLYWYQQILGQGPKLLIQFQNNGVVDDSQLPKDRFSAERLKGVDSTLKIQPAKLEDSAVYLCASSLLAGGQDTQYFGPGTRLTVL.

This clonotype was seen many times. The chain joins TRBV5-1 to TRBJ1-1, with D possibly being TRBD1 (6 bases). V shed 2 bases and J shed 6 bases, with 23 bases lying between them. The CDR3 contains 17 residues. Germline values: CDR1 SGHRS, CDR2 YFSETQ. The CDR3 loop reads CASSLPLTGLGDAEAFF. CDR3 nucleotide sequence: TGCGCCAGCAGCTTACCACTGACAGGTCTTGGTGACGCTGAAGCTTTCTTT.

The chain links TRBV29-1 to TRBJ1-3; D is unclear. Per germline, CDR1 SQVTM and CDR2 ANQGSEA. The V gene lost 6 bases and the J gene lost 0 bases, with 3 bases spanning the gap. The CDR3 consists of 11 residues. CDR3 residues: CSVISGNTIYF. CDR3 nucleotide sequence: TGCAGCGTCATCTCTGGAAACACCATATATTTT.

This clonotype appeared many times. The V and J genes are TRBV12-3 or TRBV12-4 and TRBJ2-7; 8 positions match TRBD2. There are 15 residues in the CDR3. Unmatched junction bases numbered 2, after V lost 1 base and J lost 0 bases. CDR3 coding DNA: TGTGCCAGCAGTTTAGTAGCGGGGACCTCCTACGAGCAGTACTTC. It encodes CASSLVAGTSYEQYF.

The chain links TRBV5-1 to TRBJ2-4; maybe TRBD1 (5 bases). This CDR3 has 14 residues. Per the germline V gene, CDR1 is SGHRS and CDR2 is YFSETQ. Trimming took 0 bases from V and 4 from J, leaving 8 bases between them. The CDR3 sequence is CASSLGQSKNIQYF. DNA of the CDR3: TGCGCCAGCAGCTTGGGACAGTCAAAAAACATTCAGTACTTC.

This clonotype was seen repeatedly, ten times or more. The chain employs TRBV5-4 and TRBJ2-2, with D possibly matching TRBD2 (6 bases). The V end was cut by 0 bases, the J end by 3 bases, with 12 bases between. Germline CDR1 SGHNT, CDR2 YYREEE (reference sequence). The CDR3 has 16 residues. DNA of the CDR3: TGTGCCAGCAGCTTGGCCCCGGGAGAGGACACCGGGGAGCTGTTTTTT. This gives the protein CASSLAPGEDTGELFF.

This clonotype was seen only a few times. The chain is built from TRBV12-3 or TRBV12-4 and TRBJ1-4; no firm D call. This CDR3 spans 14 amino acids. Trimming shortened V by 5 bases and J by 10 bases, and 17 bases separated the two germline ends. In DNA form, the CDR3 reads TGTGCCAGCAGTATTTGGCCCGGAGGTGGAAAACTGTTTTTT. Residues: CASSIWPGGGKLFF.

The chain employs TRBV11-2 and TRBJ1-6, with D unclear. The germline gives CDR1 SGHAT, CDR2 FQNNGV. This CDR3 is built from 14 residues. The V end was cut by 3 bases, the J end by 7 bases, with 10 bases between. The CDR3 DNA reads TGTGCCAGCAGCTTTGGTCTAATCAATTCACCCCTCCACTTT. It is translated as CASSFGLINSPLHF.

This clonotype showed up many times. This chain joins TRBV7-2 and TRBJ1-3; D is uncertain. From germline, CDR1 is SGHTA and CDR2 FQGNSA. The CDR3 covers 12 residues. V lost 2 bases and J lost 1, with 0 bases in between. The CDR3 DNA reads TGTGCCAGCAGCTTATCTGGAAACACCATATATTTT. Translated: CASSLSGNTIYF.

The rearrangement uses TRBV7-2 and TRBJ1-1; D might be TRBD1 (5 bases). Per the germline V gene, CDR1 is SGHTA and CDR2 is FQGNSA. The length of the CDR3 is 13 residues. V gave up 6 bases and J gave up 4 bases, with 12 bases separating them. For the CDR3, the DNA is TGTGCCAGCAGTTGGGCTCAGGGCACTGAAGCTTTCTTT. The encoded protein is CASSWAQGTEAFF. The complete variable domain, with remaining parts taken from reference TRBV7-2 and TRBJ1-1, reads GAGVSQSPSNKVTEKGKDVELRCDPISGHTALYWYRQSLGQGLEFLIYFQGNSAPDKSGLPSDRFSAERTGGSVSTLTIQRTQQEDSAVYLCASSWAQGTEAFFGQGTRLTVV.